This is a list of T cell receptor beta chains from one sample in a study of beta chain features in type 1 diabetes. Repertoires were generated with immunoSEQ multiplex PCR, while TCRdb's copy carries only in-frame clones and drops some. The sample has some 150,000 clones; 8.5% to 14% are singletons. Sequences were obtained from central memory CD4+ T cells from blood. The receptors shown here come from a man aged 18 to 29 in good health. Both conserved end residues are part of each CDR3. Each record gives: J gene, D gene, V gene, clone size, CDR3 protein, CDR3 DNA. The D gene is left open where the match is weak. The size field is filled for only some rows; it gives once, few, many or a size class.

TRBJ2-5,-,TRBV7-9,-,CASSQGRSQETQYF,TGCGCCAGCAGCCAGGGACGATCCCAAGAGACCCAGTACTTC
TRBJ1-1,TRBD1,TRBV7-9,-,CASSLWDRGGTEAFF,TGTGCCAGCAGCTTGTGGGACAGGGGGGGCACTGAAGCTTTCTTT
TRBJ2-7,-,TRBV9,-,CASSVDSWPQYEQYF,TGTGCCAGCAGCGTAGACAGTTGGCCCCAGTACGAGCAGTACTTC
TRBJ2-3,TRBD1,TRBV30,few,CAWSLGRTGNTDTQYF,TGTGCCTGGAGTCTGGGACGGACAGGTAACACAGATACGCAGTATTTT
TRBJ2-7,-,TRBV30,few,CAWSRQYEQYF,TGTGCCTGGAGTCGACAGTACGAGCAGTACTTC
TRBJ2-4,TRBD2,TRBV28,-,CASSLTSGSVGNIQYF,TGTGCCAGCAGCCTGACTAGCGGGAGTGTGGGAAACATTCAGTACTTC
TRBJ1-2,-,TRBV9,few,CASSIQSINYGYTF,TGTGCCAGCAGCATCCAATCTATTAACTATGGCTACACCTTC
TRBJ2-1,TRBD1,TRBV6-1,-,CASSEDRGGNEQFF,TGTGCCAGCAGTGAGGACAGGGGAGGCAATGAGCAGTTCTTC
TRBJ1-3,TRBD1,TRBV7-2,many,CASSLAGTGYSGNTIYF,TGTGCCAGCAGCTTGGCCGGGACAGGCTACTCTGGAAACACCATATATTTT
TRBJ2-3,TRBD2,TRBV5-6,few,CASSSGLAGGARPTDTQYF,TGTGCCAGCAGCTCCGGTCTAGCGGGAGGCGCCAGACCCACAGATACGCAGTATTTT
TRBJ2-5,TRBD2,TRBV5-1,-,CASSFSPSGQGETQYF,TGCGCCAGCAGCTTCTCGCCTAGCGGGCAGGGAGAGACCCAGTACTTC
TRBJ2-7,-,TRBV28,-,CASRQQGYEQYF,TGTGCCAGCAGGCAGCAGGGCTACGAGCAGTACTTC
TRBJ2-5,-,TRBV5-6,-,CASSLKNRQETQYF,TGTGCCAGCAGCTTGAAGAACCGACAAGAGACCCAGTACTTC
TRBJ1-5,-,TRBV4-3,-,CASSQDLAAFNQPQHF,TGCGCCAGCAGCCAAGACTTGGCAGCATTCAATCAGCCCCAGCATTTT
TRBJ2-1,TRBD2,TRBV7-9,-,CASTSSGGGNEQFF,TGTGCCAGCACCTCCTCTGGCGGGGGCAATGAGCAGTTCTTC
TRBJ2-5,-,TRBV13,few,CASSQSQETQYF,TGTGCCAGCAGCCAGAGCCAAGAGACCCAGTACTTC
TRBJ1-1,TRBD1,TRBV5-1,few,CASSLKPGTGGTEAFF,TGCGCCAGCAGCTTGAAGCCGGGAACAGGGGGCACTGAAGCTTTCTTT
TRBJ1-1,-,TRBV7-3,-,CASSLMPATEAFF,TGTGCCAGCAGCTTAATGCCCGCTACTGAAGCTTTCTTT
TRBJ2-5,TRBD1,TRBV2,few,CASSSDRAQYF,TGTGCCAGCAGTTCTGACAGGGCTCAGTACTTC
TRBJ2-1,-,TRBV4-2,-,CASSQVESYNEQFF,TGTGCCAGCAGCCAAGTCGAGTCCTACAATGAGCAGTTCTTC
TRBJ2-7,-,TRBV6-6,-,CASSPLGSEVFEQYF,TGTGCCAGCAGTCCCCTGGGTAGCGAGGTTTTCGAGCAGTACTTC
TRBJ2-7,TRBD1,TRBV9,few,CASSPRQGNHEQYF,TGTGCCAGCAGTCCCCGACAGGGGAACCACGAGCAGTACTTC
TRBJ2-7,TRBD1,TRBV7-6,once,CASSSGPLGTGSYEQYF,TGTGCCAGCAGCTCGGGCCCATTAGGGACAGGGTCGTACGAGCAGTACTTC
TRBJ1-5,-,TRBV20-1,few,CSATGNQPQHF,TGCAGTGCCACAGGGAATCAGCCCCAGCATTTT
TRBJ2-2,TRBD1,TRBV14,few,CASSDWDSAGELFF,TGTGCCAGCAGCGATTGGGACAGTGCCGGGGAGCTGTTTTTT
TRBJ2-2,TRBD1,TRBV5-4,few,CASSPDRDRGTGELFF,TGTGCCAGCAGCCCAGACCGGGACAGGGGGACCGGGGAGCTGTTTTTT
TRBJ1-4,-,TRBV7-9,few,CASSLADLGKLFF,TGTGCCAGCAGCTTAGCGGACCTAGGAAAACTGTTTTTT
TRBJ2-4,-,TRBV5-1,many,CASSLDPGIENIQYF,TGCGCCAGCAGCTTGGATCCCGGGATAGAAAACATTCAGTACTTC
TRBJ2-2,-,TRBV29-1,few,CSVGFSAAANTGELFF,TGCAGCGTTGGATTTTCGGCAGCCGCGAACACCGGGGAGCTGTTTTTT
TRBJ2-3,-,TRBV5-6,-,CASSPPKVVRNTQYF,TGTGCCAGCAGCCCTCCCAAGGTGGTTAGGAATACGCAGTATTTT
TRBJ2-2,TRBD1,TRBV7-7,many,CASSLAGTGTGELFF,TGTGCTAGCAGCTTAGCCGGGACAGGAACCGGGGAGCTGTTTTTT
TRBJ2-1,TRBD2,TRBV6-6,-,CASSDRNSGSNEQFF,TGTGCCAGCAGTGATCGGAATAGCGGGAGCAATGAGCAGTTCTTC